This T cell receptor (beta chain) was captured in a study of shared clonotypes between healthy human individuals. Sequencing used immunoSEQ multiplex PCR; TCRdb keeps in-frame clones, though not all of them. Of fewer than 500,000 clones listed, 60% to 80% are singletons. CDR3 length: 15 amino acids. The V end lost 6 bases, the J end lost 1 base, and 13 bases lay between the germline ends. Germline CDR1 reads MGHRA; CDR2 reads YSYEKL. Sequencing was carried out using PBMCs. The chain couples TRBV4-1 to TRBJ2-1; perhaps TRBD1 as D (5 bases). This receptor was taken from a woman between 40 and 50 years old in good health. Some clones in this sample may be carry-over from other donors' samples. The CDR3 DNA sequence: TGCGCCAGCAGTCGATTAGGGGTATCCTACAATGAGCAGTTCTTC. Translating it yields CASSRLGVSYNEQFF.